The TCR beta chain under discussion was sequenced for a study of T-cell memory formation after mild COVID-19. Study-wide context: TCR clusters mostly belonged to single donors. Findings of the study overall: The study detected some responding clones in pre-infection memory, suggesting cross-reactive memory joined. The study found contracting CD4+ clones mainly in CM and EM and contracting CD8+ clones in EMRA.

The 5'RACE method, run with constant-segment primers, produced TCR alpha and TCR beta cDNA libraries (carrying sample barcodes and UMIs). TCRdb itself ran the 5' RACE reads through MiXCR, one entry per CDR3 protein. This repertoire shows approximately 300,000 distinct CDR3 sequences, approximately 16% found once; its top ten account for roughly 22%. Germline V gene data show CDR1 as SNHLY and CDR2 as FYNNEI. The CDR3 loop spans 13 amino acids. V was clipped by 6 bases and J by 7 bases, with 15 bases between them. Points on this clonotype: Antigen: not known.

This sequence joins TRBV2 and TRBJ2-5; TRBD2 is a possible D gene (5 bases). The receptor was isolated from a man aged 18 to 29 who had mild COVID-19 (a few samples of this study predate the infection). Cell type and time point are not known. The sequencing sample was made of PBMCs or a T cell subset sorted from them (not recorded which). Here the CDR3 reads CASSREPEGTQYF. The CDR3 nucleotides read TGTGCCAGCAGCAGAGAACCTGAGGGGACCCAGTACTTC.